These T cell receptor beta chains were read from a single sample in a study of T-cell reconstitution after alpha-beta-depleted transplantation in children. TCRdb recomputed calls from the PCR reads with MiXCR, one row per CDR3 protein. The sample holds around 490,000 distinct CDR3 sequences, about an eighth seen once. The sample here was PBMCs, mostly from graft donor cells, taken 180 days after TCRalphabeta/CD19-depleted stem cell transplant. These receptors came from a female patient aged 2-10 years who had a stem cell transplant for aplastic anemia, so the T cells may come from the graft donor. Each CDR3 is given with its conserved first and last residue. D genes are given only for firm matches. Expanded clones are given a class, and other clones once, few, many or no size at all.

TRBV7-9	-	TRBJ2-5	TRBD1	TGTGCCAGCAGCCACCGGGACAGGGAAGAGACCCAGTACTTC	CASSHRDREETQYF
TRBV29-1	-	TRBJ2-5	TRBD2	TGCAGCGTTGACTTACGGGGGGGTATACGGTCTCGACGGTTAGAGACCCAGTACTTC	CSVDLRGGIRSRRLETQYF
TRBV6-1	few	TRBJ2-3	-	TGTGCCAGCAGTCCTTTATGGTCACTGGGGCAAAGAGATACGCAGTATTTT	CASSPLWSLGQRDTQYF
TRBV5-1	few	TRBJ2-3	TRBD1	TGCGCCAGCAGCGCCCCAGGGGGCGGACTGGTCGATACGCAGTATTTT	CASSAPGGGLVDTQYF
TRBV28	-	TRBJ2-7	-	TGTGCCAGCAGTTTACGAGGGGTCGCCGAGCAGTACTTC	CASSLRGVAEQYF
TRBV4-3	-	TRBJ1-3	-	TGCGCCAGCAGCCAAGCCGGAACAGGGTACTCTGGAAACACCATATATTTT	CASSQAGTGYSGNTIYF
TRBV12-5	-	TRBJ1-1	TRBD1	TGTGCTAGTGGTTTTTCCCAGGGGGTGAACACTGAAGCTTTCTTT	CASGFSQGVNTEAFF
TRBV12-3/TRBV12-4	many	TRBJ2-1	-	TGTGCCAGCAGTTTAAGGGAGCGGCCCCAGCAGTTCTTC	CASSLRERPQQFF
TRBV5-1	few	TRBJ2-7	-	TGCGCCAGCACCTTGGGCCAGACCTCCTACGAGCAGTACTTC	CASTLGQTSYEQYF
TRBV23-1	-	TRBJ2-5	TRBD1	TGCGCCAGCAGCATAACTTATACCCGGACAGGGCGTGGGGAGACCCAGTACTTC	CASSITYTRTGRGETQYF
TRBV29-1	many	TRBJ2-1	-	TGCAGCGTCCTTGGGATGGGGGACACGTGGAATGAGCAGTTCTTC	CSVLGMGDTWNEQFF
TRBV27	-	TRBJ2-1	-	TGTGCCAGCAGTGGGCCAGGGCGGAATGAGCAGTTCTTC	CASSGPGRNEQFF
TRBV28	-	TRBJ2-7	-	TGTGCCAGCAGTCTACGGGGACCGTTCTCCTACGAGCAGTACTTC	CASSLRGPFSYEQYF
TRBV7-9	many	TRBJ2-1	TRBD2	TGTGCCAGCTGGGGGTCTAGCGGGAACCAACAGGGGAATGAGCAGTTCTTC	CASWGSSGNQQGNEQFF
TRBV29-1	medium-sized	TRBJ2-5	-	TGCAGCGTTGAAGATAGGGACATAAGGCAAGAGACCCAGTACTTC	CSVEDRDIRQETQYF
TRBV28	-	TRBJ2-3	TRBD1	TGTGCCAGCAGTTCGTACCGGGACAGGGGGCTTTTGGCGAGCACAGATACGCAGTATTTT	CASSSYRDRGLLASTDTQYF
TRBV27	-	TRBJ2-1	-	TGTGCCAGCAGTTTTGGTGATTGGGATGAGCAGTTCTTC	CASSFGDWDEQFF
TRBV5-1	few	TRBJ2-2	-	TGCGCCAGCAGCTTGGCCTTAGGAGGGAATGGTGCCGGGGAGCTGTTTTTT	CASSLALGGNGAGELFF
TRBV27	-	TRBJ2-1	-	TGTGCCAGCAGCCCCCAGGGCTTTAGGGGCTCCTACAATGAGCAGTTCTTC	CASSPQGFRGSYNEQFF
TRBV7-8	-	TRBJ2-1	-	TGTGCCAGCAGCTTAGCAGGACTCCACAATGAGCAGTTCTTC	CASSLAGLHNEQFF
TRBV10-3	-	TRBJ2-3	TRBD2	TGTGCCATCAGTTCTAGCGGGGGCACAGATACGCAGTATTTT	CAISSSGGTDTQYF
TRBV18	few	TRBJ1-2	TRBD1	TGTGCCAGCTCCCACGCTCCAGAGACAGGGTATGGCTACACCTTC	CASSHAPETGYGYTF
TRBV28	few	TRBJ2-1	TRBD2	TGTGCCAGCAGCGGAGCGGGAGAGGGCTACAATGAGCAGTTCTTC	CASSGAGEGYNEQFF
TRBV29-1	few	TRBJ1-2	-	TGCAGCGCCGGGCTGGCCAGACGTTATGGCTACACCTTC	CSAGLARRYGYTF
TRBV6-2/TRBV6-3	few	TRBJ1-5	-	TGTGCCAGCAGTTACCCCACGCCCCAGCATTTT	CASSYPTPQHF
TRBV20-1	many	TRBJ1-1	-	TGCAGTGCCACGGCTGCCACTGAAGCTTTCTTT	CSATAATEAFF
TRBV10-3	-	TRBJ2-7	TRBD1	TGTGCCATCAGTTCCGGGACAGTTCTCTACGAGCAGTACTTC	CAISSGTVLYEQYF
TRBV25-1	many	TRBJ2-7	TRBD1	TGTGCCAGCATCGGGACAGGTCACTACGAGCAGTACTTC	CASIGTGHYEQYF
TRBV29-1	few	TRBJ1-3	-	TGCAGCGTTGTCAAGGGAGGGAGAAACACCATATATTTT	CSVVKGGRNTIYF